This TCR beta chain emerged from a study of blood T cell repertoires in COVID-19. Clones were read by immunoSEQ multiplex PCR, and TCRdb kept only the in-frame ones, dropping some. The data hold about 380,000 clones, with more than 75% observed a single time. The study drew participants aged about 18 to 89 years from 20 to 30 US areas. CDR3 length equals 15 residues. V was clipped by 6 bases and J by 3 bases, with 17 bases between them. Per the germline V gene, CDR1 is KGHSH and CDR2 is LQKENI. The material sequenced was PBMCs or T cells enriched from blood (not recorded which). The clonotype originates from a woman in her late teens or twenties who had recovered from COVID-19. The rearrangement uses TRBV18 and TRBJ1-1, with D possibly matching TRBD1 (6 bases). DNA for the CDR3: TGTGCCAGCTCGACACAACAGGGTCTGGACACTGAAGCTTTCTTT. Amino acid sequence: CASSTQQGLDTEAFF. The whole variable domain, filled in from reference TRBV18 and TRBJ1-1, reads NAGVMQNPRHLVRRRGQEARLRCSPMKGHSHVYWYRQLPEEGLKFMVYLQKENIIDESGMPKERFSAEFPKEGPSILRIQQVVRGDSAAYFCASSTQQGLDTEAFFGQGTRLTVV.